The 25 T cell receptor beta chains below all came from one sample that was sequenced in a study of radiotherapy plus CTLA-4 blockade in lung cancer. Sequenced by immunoSEQ multiplex PCR; TCRdb stores in-frame clones only, minus some. The sample records roughly 90,000 clones, 85% to 90% being singletons. The source was peripheral blood, collected from a patient treated with radiotherapy plus ipilimumab. Source of these receptors: a human donor with non-small cell lung cancer that progressed on radiotherapy plus ipilimumab.

V is TRBV5-1 and J is TRBJ2-3; 9 nucleotides match TRBD1. This CDR3 has 15 residues. Germline CDR1 reads SGHRS; CDR2 reads YFSETQ. Trimming cost V 3 bases and J 3 bases; bases outside gene matches: 5. The chain's CDR3 is CASSSGTGRTDTQYF. The CDR3 bases are TGCGCCAGCAGCTCTGGGACAGGGAGAACAGATACGCAGTATTTT.

Written as DNA, the CDR3 is TGTGCTAGTGGTTCTAACAGGGGGTCATCCTACAATGAGCAGTTCTTC. Protein product: CASGSNRGSSYNEQFF. This chain connects TRBV12-5 to TRBJ2-1; 8 nucleotides line up with TRBD1. The V gene end was trimmed by 4 bases and the J gene end by 1 base; junction bases not matched to a gene: 6. There are 16 residues in the CDR3. The germline V gene has CDR1 LGHNT and CDR2 FRNRAP.

The gene calls are TRBV30 and TRBJ1-1; the D gene is possibly TRBD1 (5 bases). V gave up 2 bases and J gave up 4 bases, with 11 bases separating them. CDR1 is GTSNPN and CDR2 is SVGIG in the germline V gene (reference sequence). CDR3 length: 13 residues. The DNA of the CDR3 is TGTGCCTGGAGTTCAGGGTATTTCACTGAAGCTTTCTTT. Its translation is CAWSSGYFTEAFF.

V and J are TRBV5-1 and TRBJ2-1, with D perhaps TRBD2 (6 bases). The CDR3 spans 15 residues. Germline V CDR1 and CDR2: SGHRS, YFSETQ. Trimming took 5 bases from V and 1 from J, leaving 13 bases between them. CDR3 residues: CASRLETSSYNEQFF. CDR3 bases: TGCGCCAGCAGACTGGAGACTAGTTCCTACAATGAGCAGTTCTTC.

The table lists this clone with a count of one. This sequence joins TRBV30 and TRBJ2-7, with D perhaps TRBD1 (5 bases). CDR3 length: 15 amino acids. The germline gives CDR1 GTSNPN, CDR2 SVGIG (reference sequence). Trimming removed 3 bases from V and 0 bases from J, with 15 bases in between. Here the CDR3 DNA reads TGTGCCTGGAGCGCCCCTCCCGACAGCTCCTACGAGCAGTACTTC. Its translation is CAWSAPPDSSYEQYF.

The CDR3 is CAWSRQGGTEAFF. CDR3 coding DNA: TGTGCCTGGAGTCGGCAGGGAGGAACTGAAGCTTTCTTT. J is TRBJ1-1 and V is TRBV30; D is perhaps TRBD1 (5 bases). V dropped 2 bases and J dropped 5 bases, with 12 bases sitting between them. This CDR3 contains 13 residues. From germline, CDR1 is GTSNPN and CDR2 SVGIG (reference sequence).

The chain carries TRBV29-1 and TRBJ1-2; D gene unclear. The CDR3 is 12 amino acids. The germline V gene has CDR1 SQVTM and CDR2 ANQGSEA. V lost 7 bases to trimming and J lost 8 bases, with 17 bases between them. Written as DNA, the CDR3 is TGCAGCGGTCGGGGAAACTCTTTCGGCTACACCTTC. Translation gives CSGRGNSFGYTF. Using reference TRBV29-1 and TRBJ1-2 for the parts outside the CDR3, the full variable domain is SAVISQKPSRDICQRGTSLTIQCQVDSQVTMMFWYRQQPGQSLTLIATANQGSEATYESGFVIDKFPISRPNLTFSTLTVSNMSPEDSSIYLCSGRGNSFGYTFGSGTRLTVV.

Here the CDR3 reads CAVSEIRAKNIQYF. The CDR3 DNA reads TGTGCCGTGTCAGAGATAAGAGCCAAAAACATTCAGTACTTC. The chain has TRBV6-6 and TRBJ2-4; the D is unclear. Between the trimmed V and J ends, which lost 11 bases and 0 bases, there was a span of 14 bases. The germline CDR1 and CDR2 sequences are MNHNY and SVGAGI (reference sequence). The length of the CDR3 is 14 residues.

The V and J genes are TRBV5-1 and TRBJ1-2, with TRBD1 matching over 8 bases. The germline V gene encodes CDR1 SGHRS and CDR2 YFSETQ. The length of the CDR3 is 15 residues. The V and J ends lost 3 bases and 4 bases, in that order; junction bases with no gene match: 8. The CDR3 coding sequence is TGCGCCAGCAGCTATGACAGGGGCATGGGCTATGGCTACACCTTC. Translated: CASSYDRGMGYGYTF.

The chain has TRBV2 and TRBJ1-4; TRBD1 aligns across 10 bases. Trimming removed 4 bases from V and 7 bases from J; junction bases left unmatched: 3. The CDR3 is 14 residues long. The germline gives CDR1 SNHLY, CDR2 FYNNEI. Written as DNA, the CDR3 is TGTGCCAGCAGTGGACAGGGGGCTAGTGAAAAACTGTTTTTT. Protein: CASSGQGASEKLFF. Looking up the rest from reference TRBV2 and TRBJ1-4 gives the full variable domain: EPEVTQTPSHQVTQMGQEVILRCVPISNHLYFYWYRQILGQKVEFLVSFYNNEISEKSEIFDDQFSVERPDGSNFTLKIRSTKLEDSAMYFCASSGQGASEKLFFGSGTQLSVL.

The chain links TRBV11-2 to TRBJ2-7; 7 positions match TRBD1. Germline V gene sequence: CDR1 SGHAT, CDR2 FQNNGV. V lost 1 base, J lost 3 bases, and 0 bases stayed unmatched. CDR3 length equals 13 residues. The CDR3 DNA is TGTGCCAGCAGCTTAGGGGACAGCTACGAGCAGTACTTC. Its protein is CASSLGDSYEQYF.

This chain joins TRBV19 and TRBJ2-2; tentative D call: TRBD2 (6 bases). Germline CDR1 reads LNHDA; CDR2 reads SQIVND (reference sequence). The germline V and J ends were trimmed by 5 bases and 5 bases, with 9 bases remaining between them. This CDR3 has 13 amino acids. CDR3 amino acids: CASSAEGTGELFF. The CDR3 nucleotides are TGTGCCAGTAGTGCGGAGGGGACCGGGGAGCTGTTTTTT. The full variable domain, with the rest looked up from reference TRBV19 and TRBJ2-2, is DGGITQSPKYLFRKEGQNVTLSCEQNLNHDAMYWYRQDPGQGLRLIYYSQIVNDFQKGDIAEGYSVSREKKESFPLTVTSAQKNPTAFYLCASSAEGTGELFFGEGSRLTVL.

This clone was recorded once. This chain links TRBV15 with TRBJ1-2; 8 bases are a match to TRBD1. The germline gives CDR1 LNHNV, CDR2 YYDKDF (reference sequence). Germline trimming cut 0 bases from V and 6 bases from J; bases unmatched to any gene: 9. This CDR3 is 16 amino acids long. The CDR3 is CATSRDRTGNWNGYTF. For the CDR3, the DNA is TGTGCCACCAGCAGAGATAGGACAGGGAATTGGAATGGCTACACCTTC.

The chain uses TRBV6-5 and TRBJ2-1; TRBD2 agrees at 13 bases. After removal of 2 bases from V and 7 bases from J, the junction contained 2 bases not matched to a gene. The CDR3 spans 15 residues. Per germline, CDR1 MNHEY and CDR2 SVGAGI. The CDR3 region is CASSYGLAGANEQFF. The CDR3 DNA reads TGTGCCAGCAGTTACGGACTAGCGGGAGCGAATGAGCAGTTCTTC.

The genes are TRBV30 and TRBJ1-2; 9 positions match TRBD1. Losses at the gene ends were 1 base for V and 2 bases for J; bases not matched to a gene: 2. Germline V gives CDR1 GTSNPN, CDR2 SVGIG (reference sequence). The CDR3 loop spans 14 amino acids. The CDR3 region has the DNA TGTGCCTGGAGTGCCGGGACAGGGAACTATGGCTACACCTTC. Residues: CAWSAGTGNYGYTF. The variable domain in full, completed from reference TRBV30 and TRBJ1-2, reads SQTIHQWPATLVQPVGSPLSLECTVEGTSNPNLYWYRQAAGRGLQLLFYSVGIGQISSEVPQNLSASRPQDRQFILSSKKLLLSDSGFYLCAWSAGTGNYGYTFGSGTRLTVV.

This chain connects TRBV15 to TRBJ2-5; D is tentatively TRBD1 or TRBD2 (5 bases each). The germline V gene encodes CDR1 LNHNV and CDR2 YYDKDF (reference sequence). The CDR3 consists of 14 residues. Trimming took off 5 bases at V and 5 bases at J, with 15 bases between the two ends. The CDR3 spells CATSRDPFPETQYF. CDR3 DNA: TGTGCCACCAGCCGGGACCCCTTCCCGGAGACCCAGTACTTC.

This chain links TRBV5-6 with TRBJ2-1; no definite D call. Germline V gene sequence: CDR1 SGHDT, CDR2 YYEEEE. This CDR3 region has 19 residues. V lost 0 bases to trimming and J lost 1 base, with 20 bases between them. CDR3 nucleotides: TGTGCCAGCAGCTTGGATTCTTCGGTTCCGGGTGATTCCTACAATGAGCAGTTCTTC. As protein: CASSLDSSVPGDSYNEQFF.

The chain links TRBV18 to TRBJ1-2, with 9 bases aligning to TRBD1. The CDR3 extends over 14 amino acids. Germline assignment: CDR1 KGHSH and CDR2 LQKENI. J gave up 2 bases and V 2 bases, and 0 bases lay outside the gene matches. The CDR3 loop reads CASSPGTGNYGYTF. The CDR3 DNA reads as TGTGCCAGCTCACCAGGGACAGGGAACTATGGCTACACCTTC.

V usage is TRBV7-3 and J usage is TRBJ1-1; D ambiguous. Trimming stripped 3 bases from V and 1 base from J, with 6 bases between. Germline lookup yields CDR1 SGHTA and CDR2 FQGTGA. The CDR3 sequence is 13 residues long. The CDR3: CASSFKPNTEAFF. The CDR3 DNA follows: TGTGCCAGCAGCTTTAAACCGAACACTGAAGCTTTCTTT.

This clone was found once. The V call is TRBV10-2, the J call TRBJ1-5; D not certain. Looked up from germline, CDR1 is WSHSY and CDR2 is SAAADI. The CDR3 is 14 residues long. Trimming pared 5 bases from V and 1 base from J, leaving 9 bases between. In DNA form, the CDR3 reads TGCGCCAGCAGTAACACTAAGAGCAATCAGCCCCAGCATTTT. It specifies CASSNTKSNQPQHF.

The chain couples TRBV27 to TRBJ1-5; D is ambiguous. V was pared by 3 bases and J by 2 bases, with 5 bases between. Germline assignment: CDR1 MNHEY and CDR2 SMNVEV (reference sequence). The CDR3 covers 13 residues. The CDR3 protein is CASSFTGNQPQHF. The CDR3 DNA reads TGTGCCAGCAGTTTTACGGGCAATCAGCCCCAGCATTTT.

The rearrangement joins TRBV5-1 to TRBJ1-3; D may be TRBD1 (5 bases). The ends were cut back, 4 bases at V and 0 bases at J, with 11 bases in the middle. CDR3 length equals 15 residues. Germline V CDR1 and CDR2: SGHRS, YFSETQ. CDR3 in DNA: TGCGCCAGCAGCGGGGACGGGTACTCTGGAAACACCATATATTTT. This sequence encodes CASSGDGYSGNTIYF.

The chain employs TRBV19 and TRBJ1-1; D remains ambiguous. CDR1 is LNHDA and CDR2 is SQIVND in the germline V gene (reference sequence). The ends were cut back, 7 bases at V and 2 bases at J, with 14 bases in the middle. The CDR3 is 14 residues long. The CDR3 is CASKAPGDNTEAFF. The CDR3 DNA follows: TGTGCCAGTAAGGCCCCCGGGGATAACACTGAAGCTTTCTTT.

The J gene is TRBJ2-3, the V gene TRBV7-8; TRBD1 matches 8 bases. After removal of 4 bases from V and 2 bases from J, the junction contained 8 bases not matched to a gene. The CDR3 has 16 residues. Per germline, CDR1 SGHVS and CDR2 FQNEAQ. The chain's CDR3 is CASSYYYRGITDTQYF. The DNA for the CDR3 is TGTGCCAGCAGCTACTATTACAGGGGGATCACAGATACGCAGTATTTT.

This clone was seen a few times. The chain employs TRBV6-1 and TRBJ1-2; a weak D match, TRBD1 (6 bases). Germline V gene lookup returns CDR1 MNHNS and CDR2 SASEGT. The CDR3 loop spans 14 amino acids. V was trimmed by 1 base and J by 5 bases, leaving 11 bases between them. In DNA, the CDR3 is TGTGCCAGCAGTGAAGGAGGGGGGGGATATGGCTACACCTTC. It is translated as CASSEGGGGYGYTF.